This T cell receptor (beta chain) emerged from a study of Ad26.COV2.S vaccination and SARS-CoV-2 variants. On the study more broadly: The study gave Ad26.COV2.S intramuscularly, once or twice 56 days apart.

The ends were cut back, 5 bases at V and 7 bases at J, with 11 bases in the middle. The CDR3 consists of 13 residues. CDR1 is LGHNA and CDR2 is YSLEER in the germline V gene. Study outcomes and limitations: Participants in the vaccine arm had higher spike-specific TCR breadth; placebo recipients had lower. Whether participants received vaccine or placebo, their non-spike TCR breadth was similar.

Clones were read by immunoSEQ multiplex PCR, and TCRdb kept only the in-frame ones, dropping some. The table records about 410,000 clones, roughly 90% of them present only once. Of note for this clone: What it binds is unknown.

Treatment given: about 20 received Ad26.COV2.S at low or high dose, single or two shots; about 5 received placebo; per-sample allocation not given. Day 63 following the first vaccine or placebo injection was when the samples were taken. This sequence originates from a person between 18 and 65 years old who received the Ad26.COV2.S COVID-19 vaccine or a placebo. This rearrangement joins TRBV4-3 to TRBJ2-2; D possibly corresponds to TRBD1 (6 bases). The source material was peripheral blood, sampled in a trial of Ad26.COV2.S vaccine versus placebo. CDR3 nucleotides: TGCGCCAGCAGCAAGGGGGACCACGGGGAGCTGTTTTTT. Residues: CASSKGDHGELFF.